One and the same sample provided the 3 T cell receptor beta chains below, sequenced in a study of shared clonotypes between healthy human individuals. TCRdb keeps only in-frame clones here, not all; method: immunoSEQ multiplex PCR. Here the sample spans 800,000 to 1,200,000 clones, approximately 80% being singletons. Specimen: memory CD4+ T cells from PBMCs. Regarding subset: CD45RA-negative fraction. Every receptor here comes from a young man in good health. Some clones in this sample may be carry-over from other donors' samples.

Comment on this clone: A much larger clonotype is one base distant, so this may be a read error. The chain is built from TRBV6-1 and TRBJ2-7, with D possibly matching TRBD1 (6 bases). Germline assignment: CDR1 MNHNS and CDR2 SASEGT. V shed 6 bases and J shed 2 bases, with 8 bases lying between them. The CDR3 covers 12 residues. Here the CDR3 reads CASRRTAYEQYF. The CDR3 DNA reads as TGTGCCAGCAGGAGGACAGCCTACGAGCAGTACTTC.

The V call is TRBV29-1, the J call TRBJ2-5; the D call may be TRBD1 or TRBD2 (5 bases each). Trimming pared 1 base from V and 4 bases from J, leaving 10 bases between. This CDR3 has 13 residues. CDR1 and CDR2 from the germline V gene are SQVTM and ANQGSEA. CDR3 region: CSVEGSGGETQYF. The DNA for the CDR3 is TGCAGCGTTGAAGGTTCTGGGGGAGAGACCCAGTACTTC. Based on the CDR3 plus reference TRBV29-1 and TRBJ2-5, the full variable domain is SAVISQKPSRDICQRGTSLTIQCQVDSQVTMMFWYRQQPGQSLTLIATANQGSEATYESGFVIDKFPISRPNLTFSTLTVSNMSPEDSSIYLCSVEGSGGETQYFGPGTRLLVL.

This rearrangement joins TRBV5-1 to TRBJ2-5, with unresolved D. Between the trimmed V and J ends, which lost 0 bases and 2 bases, there was a span of 8 bases. Germline lookup yields CDR1 SGHRS and CDR2 YFSETQ. The CDR3 is 14 amino acids. CDR3 coding DNA: TGCGCCAGCAGCTTGGGCCACCCGCAAGAGACCCAGTACTTC. Protein product: CASSLGHPQETQYF.